Listed below are T cell receptor beta chains from one sample, sequenced in a study of blood T cell repertoires in COVID-19. This table comes from immunoSEQ multiplex PCR, and its TCRdb copy is limited to in-frame clones, with some not included. The table has about 90,000 clones, around 86% seen once. The sample comprised peripheral blood. These receptor sequences come from a woman between 70 and 85 years old with acute or convalescent COVID-19. The CDR3 runs from the conserved cysteine through the conserved F or W. Fields, in order: clone size, V gene, D gene, J gene, CDR3 protein, CDR3 DNA. The D gene is left open where the match is weak. Rows give clone size only sometimes, using once, few, many, or a class for an expanded clone.

abundance: .; v_gene: TRBV5-4; d_gene: TRBD2; j_gene: TRBJ2-5; CDR3aa: CASSLGLAGVEETQYF; CDR3nt: TGTGCCAGCAGCCTCGGACTAGCGGGGGTAGAAGAGACCCAGTACTTC
abundance: .; v_gene: TRBV10-3; d_gene: TRBD1; j_gene: TRBJ2-3; CDR3aa: CAISESRTGDTDTQYF; CDR3nt: TGTGCCATCAGTGAGTCGAGGACAGGGGATACAGATACGCAGTATTTT
abundance: .; v_gene: TRBV12-3/TRBV12-4; d_gene: .; j_gene: TRBJ2-1; CDR3aa: CASSSGRYNEQFF; CDR3nt: TGTGCCAGCAGTTCTGGCAGGTACAATGAGCAGTTCTTC
abundance: .; v_gene: TRBV24-1; d_gene: .; j_gene: TRBJ2-7; CDR3aa: CATSDFTGSYEQYF; CDR3nt: TGTGCCACCAGTGATTTTACAGGCAGTTACGAGCAGTACTTC
abundance: .; v_gene: TRBV10-3; d_gene: .; j_gene: TRBJ2-1; CDR3aa: CAISHRTSSSYNEQFF; CDR3nt: TGTGCCATCAGCCATAGGACTTCTAGCTCCTACAATGAGCAGTTCTTC
abundance: .; v_gene: TRBV11-3; d_gene: TRBD2; j_gene: TRBJ2-1; CDR3aa: CASSQLAGRYNEQFF; CDR3nt: TGTGCCAGCAGCCAACTAGCGGGCCGGTACAATGAGCAGTTCTTC
abundance: .; v_gene: TRBV2; d_gene: TRBD1; j_gene: TRBJ1-2; CDR3aa: CASSGTGFAGYTF; CDR3nt: TGTGCCAGCAGTGGGACAGGGTTTGCTGGCTACACCTTC
abundance: .; v_gene: TRBV11-2; d_gene: TRBD1; j_gene: TRBJ2-3; CDR3aa: CASSPGQGLDTQYF; CDR3nt: TGTGCCAGCAGCCCAGGACAGGGTTTAGATACGCAGTATTTT
abundance: .; v_gene: TRBV2; d_gene: .; j_gene: TRBJ2-6; CDR3aa: CASSERWHASGANVLTF; CDR3nt: TGTGCCAGCAGTGAGAGGTGGCATGCCTCTGGGGCCAACGTCCTGACTTTC
abundance: .; v_gene: TRBV5-5; d_gene: TRBD1; j_gene: TRBJ1-1; CDR3aa: CASSFQDRQNTEAFF; CDR3nt: TGTGCCAGCAGCTTTCAGGACAGGCAGAACACTGAAGCTTTCTTT
abundance: .; v_gene: TRBV11-2; d_gene: TRBD1; j_gene: TRBJ1-3; CDR3aa: CASSSRTGDISGNTIYF; CDR3nt: TGTGCCAGCAGCTCCAGGACAGGGGACATCTCTGGAAACACCATATATTTT
abundance: .; v_gene: TRBV5-1; d_gene: TRBD1; j_gene: TRBJ1-3; CDR3aa: CASSLGDSPVSTIYF; CDR3nt: TGCGCCAGCAGCTTGGGGGACAGTCCGGTTAGCACCATATATTTT
abundance: .; v_gene: TRBV7-2; d_gene: TRBD1; j_gene: TRBJ2-4; CDR3aa: CASSPGQGGKNIQYF; CDR3nt: TGTGCCAGCAGCCCGGGACAGGGGGGCAAAAACATTCAGTACTTC
abundance: once; v_gene: TRBV27; d_gene: TRBD2; j_gene: TRBJ2-1; CDR3aa: CASGVISGTTYNEQFF; CDR3nt: TGTGCCAGCGGCGTAATAAGCGGGACCACCTACAATGAGCAGTTCTTC
abundance: .; v_gene: TRBV19; d_gene: TRBD1; j_gene: TRBJ1-1; CDR3aa: CASKSGTAYTEAFF; CDR3nt: TGTGCCAGTAAGAGTGGGACAGCTTACACTGAAGCTTTCTTT
abundance: .; v_gene: TRBV3-1/TRBV3-2; d_gene: TRBD1; j_gene: TRBJ2-5; CDR3aa: CASSHRGQKETQYF; CDR3nt: TGTGCCAGCAGTCATCGGGGACAGAAAGAGACCCAGTACTTC
abundance: .; v_gene: TRBV19; d_gene: .; j_gene: TRBJ1-5; CDR3aa: CASSITQTTNSNQPQHF; CDR3nt: TGTGCCAGTAGTATCACCCAGACTACTAATAGCAATCAGCCCCAGCATTTT
abundance: .; v_gene: TRBV19; d_gene: .; j_gene: TRBJ2-1; CDR3aa: CATAKAGPGEQFF; CDR3nt: TGTGCCACCGCCAAGGCGGGACCCGGTGAGCAGTTCTTC
abundance: .; v_gene: TRBV1; d_gene: .; j_gene: TRBJ1-2; CDR3aa: CTSSRGDRFPYGYTF; CDR3nt: TGCACCAGCAGCCGGGGGGACAGGTTCCCCTATGGCTACACCTTC
abundance: .; v_gene: TRBV4-1; d_gene: .; j_gene: TRBJ1-1; CDR3aa: CASSQDVENTEAFF; CDR3nt: TGCGCCAGCAGCCAAGATGTAGAGAACACTGAAGCTTTCTTT
abundance: .; v_gene: TRBV19; d_gene: .; j_gene: TRBJ1-2; CDR3aa: CASSIVGSSPGYTF; CDR3nt: TGTGCCAGTAGTATAGTTGGGAGCTCCCCTGGCTACACCTTC
abundance: once; v_gene: TRBV20-1; d_gene: .; j_gene: TRBJ2-5; CDR3aa: CSASLADKVETQYF; CDR3nt: TGCAGTGCTAGTCTCGCGGATAAGGTGGAGACCCAGTACTTC
abundance: .; v_gene: TRBV10-3; d_gene: .; j_gene: TRBJ1-1; CDR3aa: CAISDGGRVRTEAFF; CDR3nt: TGTGCCATCAGTGACGGGGGGAGGGTAAGGACTGAAGCTTTCTTT
abundance: once; v_gene: TRBV4-1; d_gene: .; j_gene: TRBJ1-5; CDR3aa: CASSQSPRASQPQHF; CDR3nt: TGCGCCAGCAGCCAAAGTCCCAGGGCCAGCCAGCCCCAGCATTTT
abundance: .; v_gene: TRBV3-1/TRBV3-2; d_gene: .; j_gene: TRBJ1-3; CDR3aa: CASSQDAGKGNTIYF; CDR3nt: TGTGCCAGCAGCCAAGATGCCGGGAAAGGAAACACCATATATTTT
abundance: .; v_gene: TRBV20-1; d_gene: .; j_gene: TRBJ1-1; CDR3aa: CSASPYMTQNTEAFF; CDR3nt: TGCAGTGCTAGTCCCTATATGACTCAGAACACTGAAGCTTTCTTT
abundance: .; v_gene: TRBV5-1; d_gene: TRBD1; j_gene: TRBJ2-3; CDR3aa: CASSLGTGDPDTQYF; CDR3nt: TGCGCCAGCAGCTTGGGGACAGGGGATCCAGATACGCAGTATTTT
abundance: .; v_gene: TRBV6-6; d_gene: TRBD1; j_gene: TRBJ1-5; CDR3aa: CASRDGTGNQPQHF; CDR3nt: TGTGCCAGCAGAGATGGGACAGGGAATCAGCCCCAGCATTTT
abundance: .; v_gene: TRBV24-1; d_gene: .; j_gene: TRBJ2-2; CDR3aa: CATSDPTHSSGGELFF; CDR3nt: TGTGCCACCAGTGACCCGACCCATTCGAGCGGCGGGGAGCTGTTTTTT
abundance: .; v_gene: TRBV6-1; d_gene: .; j_gene: TRBJ2-1; CDR3aa: CASSEVRGREQFF; CDR3nt: TGTGCCAGCAGTGAAGTTCGCGGTCGGGAGCAGTTCTTC
abundance: .; v_gene: TRBV3-1/TRBV3-2; d_gene: TRBD2; j_gene: TRBJ2-1; CDR3aa: CASRTSGNNEQFF; CDR3nt: TGTGCCAGCAGGACTAGCGGGAACAATGAGCAGTTCTTC
abundance: .; v_gene: TRBV28; d_gene: .; j_gene: TRBJ1-2; CDR3aa: CASSLRLGVNYGYTF; CDR3nt: TGTGCCAGCAGTTTAAGGTTGGGCGTTAACTATGGCTACACCTTC
abundance: .; v_gene: TRBV28; d_gene: TRBD1; j_gene: TRBJ1-5; CDR3aa: CASRMGTGSFNQPQHF; CDR3nt: TGTGCCAGCAGAATGGGGACAGGTTCATTTAATCAGCCCCAGCATTTT
abundance: .; v_gene: TRBV24-1; d_gene: TRBD1; j_gene: TRBJ1-1; CDR3aa: CATRDRQNTEAFF; CDR3nt: TGTGCCACCAGGGACAGGCAGAACACTGAAGCTTTCTTT
abundance: .; v_gene: TRBV28; d_gene: TRBD1; j_gene: TRBJ1-4; CDR3aa: CASSRGRKGEKLFF; CDR3nt: TGTGCCAGCAGTAGGGGGCGTAAGGGTGAAAAACTGTTTTTT
abundance: once; v_gene: TRBV18; d_gene: TRBD1; j_gene: TRBJ1-2; CDR3aa: CASSPGTGLYDTF; CDR3nt: TGTGCCAGCTCACCCGGGACAGGGCTCTACGACACCTTC
abundance: .; v_gene: TRBV3-1/TRBV3-2; d_gene: .; j_gene: TRBJ2-2; CDR3aa: CASSSRLVGTGELFF; CDR3nt: TGTGCCAGCAGCTCCCGACTAGTGGGCACCGGGGAGCTGTTTTTT
abundance: few; v_gene: TRBV6-6; d_gene: .; j_gene: TRBJ1-2; CDR3aa: CASTPKTPYGYTF; CDR3nt: TGTGCCAGCACCCCAAAAACACCCTATGGCTACACCTTC
abundance: .; v_gene: TRBV9; d_gene: TRBD1; j_gene: TRBJ1-3; CDR3aa: CASSVEATGGNTIYF; CDR3nt: TGTGCCAGCAGCGTAGAGGCCACAGGGGGCAACACCATATATTTT
abundance: .; v_gene: TRBV27; d_gene: TRBD1; j_gene: TRBJ2-7; CDR3aa: CASRSPGQGSYEQYF; CDR3nt: TGTGCCAGCAGGTCCCCGGGACAGGGGTCCTACGAGCAGTACTTC
abundance: .; v_gene: TRBV30; d_gene: .; j_gene: TRBJ2-7; CDR3aa: CAWTGPLRGEQYF; CDR3nt: TGTGCCTGGACCGGACCCCTTAGGGGCGAGCAGTACTTC
abundance: .; v_gene: TRBV6-5; d_gene: .; j_gene: TRBJ1-1; CDR3aa: CASRTLNTEAFF; CDR3nt: TGTGCCAGCAGAACACTGAACACTGAAGCTTTCTTT